One and the same sample provided the 8 T cell receptor beta chains below, sequenced in a study of T-cell memory formation after mild COVID-19. TCRdb analysed the 5' RACE reads with MiXCR anew, one entry per CDR3 protein. This table holds approximately 490,000 distinct CDR3 sequences, over 20% found once. The sample comprised PBMCs or a T cell subset sorted from them (not recorded which). The receptors originated from an adult woman who had mild COVID-19 (a few samples of this study predate the infection). Cell type and time point are not known.

This chain joins TRBV5-1 and TRBJ1-2; 7 bases fit TRBD1. V shed 2 bases and J 8 bases; nucleotides not matched to a gene: 6. There are 13 residues in the CDR3. Germline loops: CDR1 SGHRS, CDR2 YFSETQ. The CDR3 bases are TGCGCCAGCAGCTTAAGACAGGGTTGGGGCTACACCTTC. It specifies CASSLRQGWGYTF.

The chain couples TRBV15 to TRBJ2-7; 13 bases align to TRBD2. Germline trimming cut 5 bases from V and 8 bases from J; bases unmatched to any gene: 9. The CDR3 sequence is 15 residues long. CDR1 is LNHNV and CDR2 is YYDKDF in the germline V gene (reference sequence). For the CDR3, the DNA is TGTGCCACCAGCCGGGGGACTAGCGGGACCCCTCAGCAGTACTTC. Translation gives CATSRGTSGTPQQYF.

This clonotype was seen more than once but under ten times. The chain employs TRBV7-9 and TRBJ2-2; D call uncertain. Germline V gene lookup returns CDR1 SEHNR and CDR2 FQNEAQ (reference sequence). V gave up 5 bases and J gave up 8 bases, with 9 bases separating them. The CDR3 length is 12 residues. CDR3 amino acids: CASSQGLGELFF. The CDR3 DNA sequence: TGTGCCAGCAGCCAAGGGCTTGGGGAGCTGTTTTTT.

This chain links TRBV9 with TRBJ2-7; no reliable D call. CDR1 and CDR2 (germline): SGDLS, YYNGEE. Trimming left V 4 bases short and J 2 bases short, with 16 bases between. The CDR3 is made up of 15 amino acids. CDR3 in DNA: TGTGCCAGCAGCAAGAGTGGGGTCTTGACCTACGAGCAGTACTTC. It codes for CASSKSGVLTYEQYF.

This clonotype has a handful of counts. The V gene is TRBV13, the J gene TRBJ2-3, with TRBD1 matching 9 bases. The junction had 10 bases not matched to a gene; V was cut back by 4 bases and J by 5 bases. CDR3 length equals 16 residues. Germline CDR1 reads PRHDT; CDR2 reads FYEKMQ (reference sequence). The CDR3 spells CASSSDRGGQQDTQYF. The CDR3 coding sequence is TGTGCCAGCAGCTCAGACAGGGGGGGGCAACAAGATACGCAGTATTTT.

This chain uses TRBV15 with TRBJ2-6; 8 bases are shared with TRBD1. CDR1 and CDR2 (germline): LNHNV, YYDKDF (reference sequence). The J segment lost 2 bases and the V segment lost 6 bases, leaving 9 bases of the junction unmatched. This CDR3 spans 17 amino acids. CDR3 residues: CATSSDRGVTGANVLTF. In DNA, the CDR3 is TGTGCCACCAGTAGTGACAGGGGTGTGACTGGGGCCAACGTCCTGACTTTC.

The chain joins TRBV5-5 to TRBJ1-2, with 10 bases lining up with TRBD1. CDR1 is SGHKS, CDR2 YYEKEE, per germline (reference sequence). This CDR3 region has 13 residues. After removal of 5 bases from V and 8 bases from J, the junction contained 6 bases not matched to a gene. CDR3 in DNA: TGTGCCAGCAGTGCCGGGACAGGGGAAGGCTACACCTTC. Translating it yields CASSAGTGEGYTF.

The sample holds a few counts of this clonotype. The chain carries TRBV7-9 and TRBJ2-3, with 11 bases identical to TRBD2. Germline CDR1 reads SEHNR; CDR2 reads FQNEAQ (reference sequence). V dropped 5 bases and J dropped 3; count of bases not matched to a gene: 7. The CDR3 runs to 16 residues. CDR3 nucleotide sequence: TGTGCCAGCAGCGGTCTTAGCGGGGGGGTAACAGATACGCAGTATTTT. It yields the protein CASSGLSGGVTDTQYF.